This T cell receptor (beta chain) was retrieved from a study of T cells after yellow fever vaccination. Looking at the study overall: Those fractions that held only low numbers of cells were prepared using the SMART-Seq v4 Ultra Low Input RNA kit.

Study results and caveats: Abundant bulk-derived clonotypes could contaminate FACS-sorted repertoires.

Each CDR3 protein is one row after TCRdb ran MiXCR on the 5' RACE reads. The sample has fewer than 450,000 distinct CDR3 sequences; around 10% are singletons. This clonotype showed up just once. Its specificity is not known. This TCR was sampled from a man between 18 and 29 years old who received the YFV17D yellow fever vaccine. Source: PBMCs, taken on the day of the first yellow fever vaccination.

Here the CDR3 DNA reads TGTGCCAGCAGCTTAGCGGTAAATTCACCCCTCCACTTT. Translated: CASSLAVNSPLHF. The J gene is TRBJ1-6, the V gene TRBV7-2; D unresolved. V dropped 0 bases and J dropped 7 bases, with 4 bases sitting between them. Germline V gene sequence: CDR1 SGHTA, CDR2 FQGNSA. This CDR3 contains 13 residues.